Listed here are 18 T cell receptor beta chains from one sample, sequenced in a study of OX40 agonist ivuxolimab in advanced cancers. The method was immunoSEQ multiplex PCR; TCRdb's version includes in-frame clones alone and lacks a portion of them. The sample yields roughly 34,000 clones, less than 85% seen once. Sample: CD4+ or CD8+ T cells sorted from blood, taken in a trial of the OX40 agonist ivuxolimab. These receptor sequences come from an adult with an advanced solid tumor such as melanoma, head and neck, liver or kidney cancer.

This chain uses TRBV29-1 with TRBJ2-3, with 10 positions matching TRBD1. Germline CDR1 reads SQVTM; CDR2 reads ANQGSEA. The length of the CDR3 is 14 residues. The junction had 3 bases not matched to a gene; V was cut back by 3 bases and J by 3 bases. CDR3 residues: CSVDRDRGTDTQYF. CDR3 bases: TGCAGCGTTGACCGGGACAGGGGAACAGATACGCAGTATTTT.

The V and J genes are TRBV9 and TRBJ1-1; 7 nucleotides match TRBD1. The CDR3 is made up of 15 amino acids. Germline CDR1 is SGDLS and CDR2 is YYNGEE. Unmatched junction bases numbered 3, after V lost 0 bases and J lost 1 base. As DNA, the CDR3 is TGTGCCAGCAGCGTAGGGGGACAGAGGAACACTGAAGCTTTCTTT. Protein: CASSVGGQRNTEAFF.

The gene calls are TRBV5-8 and TRBJ1-6; D is unclear. This CDR3 comprises 15 residues. CDR1 and CDR2 from the germline V gene are SGHTS and YDEGEE. The ends were cut back, 0 bases at V and 7 bases at J, with 11 bases in the middle. The CDR3 bases are TGTGCCAGCAGCTTGGTGTGGGATTACAATTCACCCCTCCACTTT. It translates to CASSLVWDYNSPLHF.

This chain links TRBV2 with TRBJ1-2; 9 nucleotides agree with TRBD1. The CDR3 sequence is 14 residues long. After removal of 4 bases from V and 4 bases from J, the junction contained 4 bases not matched to a gene. CDR1 and CDR2 from the germline V gene are SNHLY and FYNNEI. The CDR3 region is CASSVMTGGYGYTF. For the CDR3, the DNA is TGTGCCAGCAGTGTCATGACAGGGGGCTATGGCTACACCTTC.

CDR3 coding DNA: TGTGCCAGCAGCTTGTGGACAGGGAGGACTGAAGCTTTCTTT. Its protein is CASSLWTGRTEAFF. V is TRBV5-5 and J is TRBJ1-1, with 8 bases that match TRBD1. The V and J ends lost 1 base and 5 bases, in that order; junction bases with no gene match: 4. The CDR3 length is 14 residues. Germline-derived CDR1 and CDR2 are SGHKS and YYEKEE (reference sequence).

This rearrangement joins TRBV30 to TRBJ2-3, with D maybe TRBD2 (6 bases). The CDR3 covers 15 residues. Germline-derived CDR1 and CDR2 are GTSNPN and SVGIG (reference sequence). The ends were cut back, 4 bases at V and 0 bases at J, with 14 bases in the middle. Here the CDR3 reads CAWTQSGASTDTQYF. The CDR3 DNA is TGTGCCTGGACCCAGTCGGGAGCTAGCACAGATACGCAGTATTTT.

The chain links TRBV2 to TRBJ1-5; D may be TRBD1 (5 bases). CDR1 SNHLY and CDR2 FYNNEI come from the germline V gene. Trimming pared 4 bases from V and 6 bases from J, leaving 13 bases between. This CDR3 has 14 amino acids. The CDR3 coding sequence is TGTGCCAGCAGTGGAGGGGCCCTCGGTCAGCCCCAGCATTTT. It is translated as CASSGGALGQPQHF. The full variable domain, completed using reference TRBV2 and TRBJ1-5, is EPEVTQTPSHQVTQMGQEVILRCVPISNHLYFYWYRQILGQKVEFLVSFYNNEISEKSEIFDDQFSVERPDGSNFTLKIRSTKLEDSAMYFCASSGGALGQPQHFGDGTRLSIL.

Only one count was recorded for this clone. The chain couples TRBV19 to TRBJ1-2; D call uncertain. Looked up from germline, CDR1 is LNHDA and CDR2 is SQIVND (reference sequence). Trimming removed 4 bases from V and 8 bases from J, with 20 bases in between. This CDR3 has 15 amino acids. The CDR3 protein is CASSTDTRGGHGYTF. The CDR3 DNA reads as TGTGCCAGTAGTACCGACACACGCGGCGGGCACGGCTACACCTTC.

The V and J genes are TRBV4-1 and TRBJ2-1, with D maybe TRBD2 (7 bases). The CDR3 extends over 15 amino acids. Between the trimmed V and J ends, which lost 0 bases and 6 bases, there was a span of 12 bases. CDR1 and CDR2 from the germline V gene are MGHRA and YSYEKL. This CDR3 is CASSQEAAGANEQFF. DNA for the CDR3: TGCGCCAGCAGCCAAGAAGCGGCGGGGGCCAATGAGCAGTTCTTC.

This sequence joins TRBV7-8 and TRBJ2-1; D might be TRBD1 (6 bases). The CDR3 length is 15 residues. The germline V and J ends were trimmed by 3 bases and 6 bases, with 15 bases remaining between them. CDR1 is SGHVS and CDR2 is FQNEAQ in the germline V gene. The DNA of the CDR3 is TGTGCCAGCAGCTTGGAGAACAGGGACATCAATGAGCAGTTCTTC. It specifies CASSLENRDINEQFF.

The rearrangement joins TRBV19 to TRBJ1-2, with D perhaps TRBD1 (5 bases). Germline V lookup: CDR1 LNHDA, CDR2 SQIVND (reference sequence). The CDR3 sequence is 16 residues long. Trimming took off 10 bases at V and 6 bases at J, with 27 bases between the two ends. The CDR3 DNA reads TGTGCCACAAAACGTCGGGACGGATCCTCGGCGGATGGCTACACCTTC. Its translation is CATKRRDGSSADGYTF.

The J gene is TRBJ1-2, the V gene TRBV7-9, with unresolved D. Germline-derived CDR1 and CDR2 are SEHNR and FQNEAQ (reference sequence). V was cut by 5 bases and J by 2 bases, with 15 bases left in between. CDR3 length: 15 residues. The CDR3 region has the DNA TGTGCCAGCAGCCTCACCATCACCGGGAACTATGGCTACACCTTC. Protein sequence: CASSLTITGNYGYTF.

J is TRBJ1-6 and V is TRBV27, with D unclear. CDR1 is MNHEY, CDR2 SMNVEV, per germline (reference sequence). Trimming stripped 2 bases from V and 6 bases from J, with 11 bases between. The CDR3 consists of 15 residues. CDR3 nucleotide sequence: TGTGCCAGCAGTTTAGGGCCAGCCTTTAATTCACCCCTCCACTTT. Protein: CASSLGPAFNSPLHF.

This clone appeared a few times. V is TRBV15 and J is TRBJ2-1; D gene uncertain. The V and J ends lost 1 base and 2 bases respectively, with 6 bases between them. CDR3 length: 14 amino acids. Per the germline V gene, CDR1 is LNHNV and CDR2 is YYDKDF (reference sequence). CDR3 in DNA: TGTGCCACCAGCAGAGCTACAGCCTACAATGAGCAGTTCTTC. Protein: CATSRATAYNEQFF.

The chain uses TRBV4-1 and TRBJ2-2; weak D call: TRBD2 (5 bases). Germline assignment: CDR1 MGHRA and CDR2 YSYEKL. CDR3 length equals 15 residues. V was shortened by 1 base and J by 5 bases, with 11 bases between the two germline ends. CDR3 sequence: CASSQALAQTGELFF. CDR3 DNA: TGCGCCAGCAGCCAAGCTCTAGCCCAAACCGGGGAGCTGTTTTTT.

The chain employs TRBV10-3 and TRBJ1-2; 11 nucleotides match TRBD1. This CDR3 spans 15 amino acids. Germline CDR1 is ENHRY and CDR2 is SYGVKD. Unmatched junction bases numbered 7, after V lost 5 bases and J lost 5 bases. This CDR3 is CAISQGRDRGYGYTF. As DNA, the CDR3 is TGTGCCATCAGTCAGGGGAGGGACAGGGGGTATGGCTACACCTTC.

The chain combines TRBV28 with TRBJ2-7; possibly TRBD1 for D (6 bases). CDR3 length: 15 residues. Germline V gives CDR1 MDHEN, CDR2 SYDVKM. V gave up 4 bases and J gave up 2 bases, with 15 bases separating them. Here the CDR3 reads CASSSQGKKAYEQYF. Written as DNA, the CDR3 is TGTGCCAGCAGTTCACAGGGTAAGAAGGCCTACGAGCAGTACTTC.

This clone has just one count. The chain recombines TRBV5-1 with TRBJ2-7; TRBD1 agrees at 9 bases. The CDR3 contains 16 residues. The germline V gene has CDR1 SGHRS and CDR2 YFSETQ. Trimming cost V 0 bases and J 3 bases; bases outside gene matches: 7. CDR3 sequence reads: CASSLAPGQGFYEQYF. CDR3 bases: TGCGCCAGCAGCTTGGCTCCGGGACAGGGCTTCTACGAGCAGTACTTC.